One T cell receptor (beta chain) is described in this entry. The data were obtained in a study of blood T cell repertoires in COVID-19. Looking at the study overall: COVID-19 samples, acute and convalescent, were from the United States, Italy and Spain. In each case, the material was cDNA or gDNA derived from T cells, B-cell-depleted T cells, or PBMCs.

Germline CDR1 is SGHTA and CDR2 is FQGNSA. The CDR3 loop spans 15 amino acids. V was clipped by 3 bases and J by 9 bases; unmatched bases: 11. Study processing details: It was from reference gene primer amplification that nucleated cell counts were estimated. The repertoire was sequenced with immunoSEQ multiplex PCR; TCRdb's copy has only in-frame clones and lacks some. The DNA was the basis for D and trimming; V, J and clone size are from that table. The sample holds 110,000 to 150,000 clones, approximately 90% seen once. The source of this sequence is a woman older than 75 with acute or convalescent COVID-19. This chain joins TRBV7-2 and TRBJ2-4; 7 bases are a match to TRBD1. The source material was peripheral blood. The CDR3 reads CASSFSGTEGGIQYF. Written as DNA, the CDR3 is TGTGCCAGCAGCTTTTCCGGGACAGAGGGTGGCATTCAGTACTTC.